These 32 T cell receptor beta chains share one sample of origin, sequenced in a study of cytomegalovirus exposure and HLA in healthy donors. The protocol was immunoSEQ multiplex PCR, while the TCRdb copy is restricted to in-frame clones and leaves out a portion. The sample holds under 400,000 clones, roughly 88% seen once. Source material: PBMCs. The receptor set was obtained from a woman aged 18-35 years in good health and CMV-seronegative.

The V gene is TRBV5-1, the J gene TRBJ2-1; D is possibly TRBD2 (6 bases). Looked up from germline, CDR1 is SGHRS and CDR2 is YFSETQ. V was trimmed by 1 base and J by 10 bases, leaving 9 bases between them. The CDR3 sequence is 12 residues long. Here the CDR3 reads CASSLSRGEQFF. The CDR3 DNA is TGCGCCAGCAGCTTGAGTCGGGGGGAGCAGTTCTTC.

CDR3 protein: CASSFAGRAYEQYF. CDR3 coding DNA: TGTGCCAGCAGTTTTGCAGGGCGAGCCTACGAGCAGTACTTC. The V call is TRBV27, the J call TRBJ2-5; D may be TRBD1 (5 bases). With the DNA end fitting TRBJ2-7 better, the J assignment may be wrong. CDR1 and CDR2 (germline): MNHEY, SMNVEV (reference sequence). CDR3 size: 14 residues.

About this clone: At one boundary the junction diverges from the germline segment, which might be a read error. The V call is TRBV27, the J call TRBJ2-1; 7 bases match TRBD2. This CDR3 is 15 amino acids long. Germline CDR1 is MNHEY and CDR2 is SMNVEV (reference sequence). This chain's CDR3 is CASSLSSGTYNEQFF. CDR3 in DNA: TGTGCCAGCAGTCTATCTAGCGGCACCTACAATGAGCAGTTCTTC.

This clone was picked up many times. The chain joins TRBV5-4 to TRBJ2-1; D gene ambiguous. Germline CDR1 is SGHNT and CDR2 is YYREEE (reference sequence). V was pared by 7 bases and J by 6 bases, with 23 bases between. The CDR3 has 16 amino acids. CDR3 in amino acids: CASRPEAGTFINEQFF. DNA of the CDR3: TGTGCCAGCCGACCCGAGGCTGGTACATTTATCAATGAGCAGTTCTTC.

J is TRBJ2-2 and V is TRBV5-1, with a possible D match to TRBD2 (6 bases). The CDR3 totals 17 residues. V dropped 2 bases and J dropped 4 bases, with 18 bases sitting between them. Germline loops: CDR1 SGHRS, CDR2 YFSETQ. The CDR3 region has the DNA TGCGCCAGCAGCTTAATTGGTCTGGTCGGGGGCACCGGGGAGCTGTTTTTT. This sequence encodes CASSLIGLVGGTGELFF. The variable domain in full, completed from reference TRBV5-1 and TRBJ2-2, reads KAGVTQTPRYLIKTRGQQVTLSCSPISGHRSVSWYQQTPGQGLQFLFEYFSETQRNKGNFPGRFSGRQFSNSRSEMNVSTLELGDSALYLCASSLIGLVGGTGELFFGEGSRLTVL.

The J gene is TRBJ1-4, the V gene TRBV14, with 7 bases matching TRBD1. The CDR3 consists of 15 residues. Trimming removed 1 base from V and 8 bases from J; junction bases left unmatched: 7. Germline loops: CDR1 SGHDN, CDR2 FVKESK. The CDR3 here is CASSQANRGSEKLFF. CDR3 nucleotide sequence: TGTGCCAGCAGCCAAGCCAACAGGGGAAGCGAAAAACTGTTTTTT.

V is TRBV30 and J is TRBJ2-3, with TRBD2 as a possible D gene (6 bases). CDR3 size: 14 residues. The germline V gene has CDR1 GTSNPN and CDR2 SVGIG (reference sequence). V was pared by 6 bases and J by 0 bases, with 13 bases between. CDR3 sequence: CACTPSESTDTQYF. DNA for the CDR3: TGTGCCTGTACCCCTAGCGAAAGCACAGATACGCAGTATTTT.

This clone has just one count. The V call is TRBV25-1, the J call TRBJ2-5, with 10 bases lining up with TRBD2. Germline CDR1 is MGHDK and CDR2 is SYGVNS. V lost 1 base and J lost 5; bases outside the gene matches: 7. CDR3 length: 16 residues. The CDR3 loop reads CASSESSSGSTETQYF. The DNA for the CDR3 is TGTGCCAGCAGTGAATCGTCTAGCGGGAGCACGGAGACCCAGTACTTC.

The V gene is TRBV4-1, the J gene TRBJ1-2; 7 bases match TRBD1. The CDR3 has 14 residues. Germline CDR1 MGHRA, CDR2 YSYEKL. With 1 base clipped from V and 6 bases from J, the junction kept 5 bases outside the gene matches. CDR3 DNA sequence: TGCGCCAGCAGCCAAGTAAGGGGGCGTGATGGCTACACCTTC. Amino acids: CASSQVRGRDGYTF.

This rearrangement joins TRBV29-1 to TRBJ2-7; 9 bases align to TRBD1. This CDR3 region has 14 residues. Trimming removed 3 bases from V and 5 bases from J; junction bases left unmatched: 8. Germline V gives CDR1 SQVTM, CDR2 ANQGSEA. CDR3 nucleotides: TGCAGCGTTGATGAGGGACAGGGTGGCCACGAGCAGTACTTC. It encodes CSVDEGQGGHEQYF.

The chain joins TRBV7-2 to TRBJ2-7; D remains unclear. The CDR3 has 13 residues. V lost 1 base, J lost 9 bases, and 13 bases lay in between. Germline CDR1 reads SGHTA; CDR2 reads FQGNSA. The CDR3 DNA is TGTGCCAGCAGCTTAGTGAGCGAGCGAGGGCAGTACTTC. It encodes CASSLVSERGQYF. The variable domain in full, with the rest retrieved from reference TRBV7-2 and TRBJ2-7, is GAGVSQSPSNKVTEKGKDVELRCDPISGHTALYWYRQSLGQGLEFLIYFQGNSAPDKSGLPSDRFSAERTGGSVSTLTIQRTQQEDSAVYLCASSLVSERGQYFGPGTRLTVT.

The chain combines TRBV19 with TRBJ2-7; the match to TRBD1 covers 9 bases. Germline CDR1 and CDR2: LNHDA and SQIVND (reference sequence). This CDR3 has 14 residues. After removal of 10 bases from V and 1 base from J, the junction contained 8 bases not matched to a gene. This chain's CDR3 is CATSQQGASYEQYF. In DNA, the CDR3 is TGTGCCACCAGCCAACAGGGGGCATCCTACGAGCAGTACTTC.

The chain links TRBV5-1 to TRBJ2-5; 8 positions match TRBD2. Germline lookup yields CDR1 SGHRS and CDR2 YFSETQ. This CDR3 has 16 amino acids. V dropped 0 bases and J dropped 3; count of bases not matched to a gene: 7. Here the CDR3 reads CASSLEAPGGEETQYF. The CDR3 nucleotides read TGCGCCAGCAGCTTGGAAGCTCCCGGGGGGGAAGAGACCCAGTACTTC.

The chain carries TRBV18 and TRBJ2-5; D is undetermined. This CDR3 contains 13 residues. Trimming cost V 1 base and J 2 bases, with 5 bases left between them. Germline V gene sequence: CDR1 KGHSH, CDR2 LQKENI. CDR3 residues: CASSPLRQETQYF. DNA of the CDR3: TGTGCCAGCTCACCACTGCGGCAAGAGACCCAGTACTTC. Supplemented by reference TRBV18 and TRBJ2-5, the full variable domain reads NAGVMQNPRHLVRRRGQEARLRCSPMKGHSHVYWYRQLPEEGLKFMVYLQKENIIDESGMPKERFSAEFPKEGPSILRIQQVVRGDSAAYFCASSPLRQETQYFGPGTRLLVL.

The chain links TRBV30 to TRBJ2-3; D gene uncertain. Germline V gives CDR1 GTSNPN, CDR2 SVGIG (reference sequence). With 2 bases removed from V and 1 base from J, the gap between germline ends came to 7 bases. The CDR3 has 13 residues. The CDR3 protein is CAWSTRGTDTQYF. The CDR3 nucleotides read TGTGCCTGGAGTACCCGGGGCACAGATACGCAGTATTTT.

The chain carries TRBV5-1 and TRBJ2-2; 10 nucleotides line up with TRBD2. The CDR3 is 16 residues long. Germline V CDR1 and CDR2: SGHRS, YFSETQ. V lost 0 bases, J lost 6 bases, and 5 bases stayed unmatched. CDR3 sequence: CASSLASGGSAGELFF. The CDR3 nucleotides are TGCGCCAGCAGCTTGGCTAGCGGGGGCTCCGCCGGGGAGCTGTTTTTT.

The chain has TRBV10-3 and TRBJ2-3; D is perhaps TRBD2 (5 bases). The V gene lost 0 bases and the J gene lost 10 bases, with 11 bases spanning the gap. From germline, CDR1 is ENHRY and CDR2 SYGVKD. The CDR3 has 13 amino acids. CDR3 nucleotide sequence: TGTGCCATCAGTGAGTCTAGGGAGAGGGCGCAGTATTTT. It encodes CAISESRERAQYF.

V is TRBV27 and J is TRBJ2-2; D might be TRBD1 (6 bases). CDR1 and CDR2 from the germline V gene are MNHEY and SMNVEV (reference sequence). The CDR3 consists of 15 residues. V was pared by 2 bases and J by 6 bases, with 13 bases between. CDR3 sequence: CASSLRDTFSGELFF. The CDR3 bases are TGTGCCAGCAGTTTACGGGACACGTTCTCCGGGGAGCTGTTTTTT.

This chain links TRBV9 with TRBJ2-7, with TRBD2 matching 10 bases. CDR3 size: 15 residues. Looked up from germline, CDR1 is SGDLS and CDR2 is YYNGEE. V lost 2 bases and J lost 2; bases outside the gene matches: 4. As DNA, the CDR3 is TGTGCCAGCAGCGTTGGACTAGCGGAACCCTACGAGCAGTACTTC. Amino acids: CASSVGLAEPYEQYF.

The chain employs TRBV5-1 and TRBJ2-1; 10 positions match TRBD2. From germline, CDR1 is SGHRS and CDR2 YFSETQ. Unmatched junction bases numbered 5, after V lost 3 bases and J lost 5 bases. CDR3 length equals 15 residues. The chain's CDR3 is CASSYTSGANNEQFF. Written as DNA, the CDR3 is TGCGCCAGCAGCTACACTAGCGGGGCCAACAATGAGCAGTTCTTC.

V gene TRBV27 combines with J gene TRBJ2-7, with 11 bases aligning to TRBD2. The trim removed 4 bases at V and 2 bases at J, leaving 7 bases unmatched. The CDR3 totals 16 residues. Germline CDR1 reads MNHEY; CDR2 reads SMNVEV (reference sequence). CDR3 sequence reads: CASSSLAGGSPYEQYF. The CDR3 bases are TGTGCCAGCAGTTCCCTAGCGGGAGGCTCTCCCTACGAGCAGTACTTC.

The chain employs TRBV5-8 and TRBJ1-1; D remains unclear. The CDR3 has 12 amino acids. CDR1 and CDR2 (germline): SGHTS, YDEGEE. Trimming removed 0 bases at V and 5 bases at J, with 5 bases between. CDR3 in DNA: TGTGCCAGCAGCTTGGTTTCGACTGAAGCTTTCTTT. This gives the protein CASSLVSTEAFF.

This CDR3 reads CASSPGTPPYEQYF. The CDR3 DNA reads TGTGCCAGCAGCCCCGGGACTCCTCCCTACGAGCAGTACTTC. The chain has TRBV6-6 and TRBJ2-7; D is possibly TRBD2 (6 bases). Looked up from germline, CDR1 is MNHNY and CDR2 is SVGAGI (reference sequence). V lost 6 bases and J 2 bases, leaving 14 bases between the germline ends. The CDR3 is made up of 14 amino acids.

The chain couples TRBV11-3 to TRBJ2-3, with 12 bases matching TRBD2. This CDR3 comprises 14 residues. Trimming removed 8 bases from V and 2 bases from J; junction bases left unmatched: 2. Per germline, CDR1 SGHNT and CDR2 YENEEA. CDR3 coding DNA: TGTGCCAGCGCTAGCGGGGGGGCCACAGATACGCAGTATTTT. Amino acids: CASASGGATDTQYF.

The gene calls are TRBV2 and TRBJ1-1, with unresolved D. The CDR3 is 13 amino acids. Between the trimmed V and J ends, which lost 7 bases and 3 bases, there was a span of 12 bases. Germline lookup yields CDR1 SNHLY and CDR2 FYNNEI. The chain's CDR3 is CASTPPLDTEAFF. The CDR3 DNA sequence: TGTGCCAGCACCCCCCCCCTTGACACTGAAGCTTTCTTT.

The chain couples TRBV4-2 to TRBJ1-2; 7 nucleotides match TRBD1. CDR3 length: 18 amino acids. The V segment lost 0 bases and the J segment 5 bases; nucleotides outside the gene matches: 15. Germline CDR1 reads LGHNA; CDR2 reads YNFKEQ. In DNA form, the CDR3 reads TGTGCCAGCAGCCAAGAGGTAGCAGACAGGGTTGCGGGTTATGGCTACACCTTC. This codes for CASSQEVADRVAGYGYTF.

This chain uses TRBV6-5 with TRBJ1-2; 7 nucleotides match TRBD1. After removal of 0 bases from V and 3 bases from J, the junction contained 7 bases not matched to a gene. CDR3 length equals 16 residues. Per the germline V gene, CDR1 is MNHEY and CDR2 is SVGAGI. CDR3 protein: CASSYSSRGLDYGYTF. The CDR3 DNA reads as TGTGCCAGCAGTTACTCTTCGAGGGGGCTGGACTATGGCTACACCTTC.

This chain uses TRBV6-1 with TRBJ2-7; D is possibly TRBD1 (6 bases). Germline lookup yields CDR1 MNHNS and CDR2 SASEGT. The CDR3 length is 12 residues. The ends were cut back, 8 bases at V and 2 bases at J, with 10 bases in the middle. The CDR3 region is CASGQGTYEQYF. For the CDR3, the DNA is TGTGCCAGCGGGCAGGGGACCTACGAGCAGTACTTC.

The rearrangement joins TRBV25-1 to TRBJ1-1; the D is unclear. Trimming cost V 2 bases and J 3 bases, with 7 bases left between them. The length of the CDR3 is 13 residues. CDR1 MGHDK and CDR2 SYGVNS come from the germline V gene. The CDR3 bases are TGTGCCAGCAGTGAAGCGAGTTACACTGAAGCTTTCTTT. The encoded protein is CASSEASYTEAFF. Full variable domain (rest looked up from reference TRBV25-1 and TRBJ1-1): EADIYQTPRYLVIGTGKKITLECSQTMGHDKMYWYQQDPGMELHLIHYSYGVNSTEKGDLSSESTVSRIRTEHFPLTLESARPSHTSQYLCASSEASYTEAFFGQGTRLTVV.

The chain has TRBV4-1 and TRBJ2-7, with D tentatively TRBD2 (6 bases). CDR1 is MGHRA, CDR2 YSYEKL, per germline. The CDR3 has 13 residues. With 6 bases removed from V and 2 bases from J, the gap between germline ends came to 11 bases. The CDR3 DNA reads as TGCGCCAGCAGGCAGGAGGGCGCCTACGAGCAGTACTTC. This encodes CASRQEGAYEQYF.

The V call is TRBV2, the J call TRBJ2-7; D is possibly TRBD1 (5 bases). Germline V gene lookup returns CDR1 SNHLY and CDR2 FYNNEI. Trimming cost V 5 bases and J 2 bases, with 10 bases left between them. The CDR3 length is 13 residues. The DNA of the CDR3 is TGTGCCAGCAGTTTAAGGGGTCCCTACGAGCAGTACTTC. The encoded protein is CASSLRGPYEQYF.

This sequence joins TRBV28 and TRBJ1-5, with 12 bases aligning to TRBD1. V shed 10 bases, J shed 6 bases, and the junction held 10 bases outside the gene matches. Germline values: CDR1 MDHEN, CDR2 SYDVKM. The CDR3 is 15 amino acids. CDR3 loop: CAITPGTGGSQPQHF. The CDR3 DNA reads TGTGCCATTACCCCCGGGACAGGGGGCAGTCAGCCCCAGCATTTT.